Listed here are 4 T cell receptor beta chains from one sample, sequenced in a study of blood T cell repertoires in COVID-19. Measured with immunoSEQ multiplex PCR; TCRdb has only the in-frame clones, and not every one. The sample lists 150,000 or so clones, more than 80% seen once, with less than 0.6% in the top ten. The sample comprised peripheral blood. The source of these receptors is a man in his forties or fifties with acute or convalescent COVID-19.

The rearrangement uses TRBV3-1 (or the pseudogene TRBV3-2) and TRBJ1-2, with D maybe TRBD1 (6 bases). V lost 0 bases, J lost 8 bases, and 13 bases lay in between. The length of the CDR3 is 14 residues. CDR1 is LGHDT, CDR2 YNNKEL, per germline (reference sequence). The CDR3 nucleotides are TGTGCCAGCAGCCAAGATTATTCAGGGGAAGGCTACACCTTC. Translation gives CASSQDYSGEGYTF.

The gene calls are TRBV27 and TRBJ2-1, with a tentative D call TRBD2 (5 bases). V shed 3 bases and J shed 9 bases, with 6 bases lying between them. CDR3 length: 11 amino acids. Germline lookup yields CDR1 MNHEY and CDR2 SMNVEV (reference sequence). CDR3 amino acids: CASSFGSEQFF. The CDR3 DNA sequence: TGTGCCAGCAGTTTTGGGAGTGAGCAGTTCTTC.

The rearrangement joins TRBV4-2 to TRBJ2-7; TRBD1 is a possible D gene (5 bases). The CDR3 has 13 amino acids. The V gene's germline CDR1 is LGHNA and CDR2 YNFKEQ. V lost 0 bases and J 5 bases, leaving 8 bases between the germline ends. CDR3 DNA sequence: TGTGCCAGCAGCCAAGATAACAGGCACGAGCAGTACTTC. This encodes CASSQDNRHEQYF.

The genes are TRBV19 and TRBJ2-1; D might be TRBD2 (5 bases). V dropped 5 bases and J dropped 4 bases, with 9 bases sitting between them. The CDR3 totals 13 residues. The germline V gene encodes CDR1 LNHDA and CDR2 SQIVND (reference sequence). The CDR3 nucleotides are TGTGCCAGTAGTCCGAGGGATTACAATGAGCAGTTCTTC. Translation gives CASSPRDYNEQFF.